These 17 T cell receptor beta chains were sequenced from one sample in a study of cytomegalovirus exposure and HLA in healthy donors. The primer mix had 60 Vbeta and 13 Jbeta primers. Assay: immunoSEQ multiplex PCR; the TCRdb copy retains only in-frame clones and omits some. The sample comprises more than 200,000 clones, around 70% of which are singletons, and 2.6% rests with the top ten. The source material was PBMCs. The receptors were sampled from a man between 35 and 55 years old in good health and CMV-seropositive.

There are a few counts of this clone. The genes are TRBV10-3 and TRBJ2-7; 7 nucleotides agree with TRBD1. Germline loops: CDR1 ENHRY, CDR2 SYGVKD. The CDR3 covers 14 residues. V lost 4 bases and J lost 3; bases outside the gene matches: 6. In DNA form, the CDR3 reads TGTGCCATCAGTGGCTGGGACAGAGACTACGAGCAGTACTTC. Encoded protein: CAISGWDRDYEQYF.

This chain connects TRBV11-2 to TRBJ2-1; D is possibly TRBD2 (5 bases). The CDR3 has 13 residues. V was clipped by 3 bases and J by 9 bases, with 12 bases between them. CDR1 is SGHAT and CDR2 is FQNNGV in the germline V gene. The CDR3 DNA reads TGTGCCAGCAGCTTGGTCTCGGCGGGTGAGCAGTTCTTC. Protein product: CASSLVSAGEQFF.

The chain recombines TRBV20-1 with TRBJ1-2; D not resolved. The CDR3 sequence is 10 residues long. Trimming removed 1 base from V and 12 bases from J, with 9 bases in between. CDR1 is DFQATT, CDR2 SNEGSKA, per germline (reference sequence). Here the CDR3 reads CSARAVGDTF. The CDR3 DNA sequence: TGCAGTGCTAGAGCGGTCGGGGACACCTTC.

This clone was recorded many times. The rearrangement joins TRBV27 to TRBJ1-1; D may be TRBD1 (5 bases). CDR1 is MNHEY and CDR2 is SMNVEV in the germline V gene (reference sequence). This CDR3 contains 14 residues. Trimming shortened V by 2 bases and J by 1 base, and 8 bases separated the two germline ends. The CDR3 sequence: CASSLGQGNTEAFF. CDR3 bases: TGTGCCAGCAGTTTAGGGCAGGGGAACACTGAAGCTTTCTTT.

This chain's CDR3 is CASSSRTGVSYNEQFF. Here the CDR3 DNA reads TGTGCCAGCAGCTCCAGGACAGGTGTATCCTACAATGAGCAGTTCTTC. The V and J genes are TRBV5-4 and TRBJ2-1, with 7 bases fitting TRBD1. This CDR3 has 16 residues. Trimming took 3 bases from V and 1 from J; bases not matched to a gene: 7. Germline assignment: CDR1 SGHNT and CDR2 YYREEE (reference sequence).

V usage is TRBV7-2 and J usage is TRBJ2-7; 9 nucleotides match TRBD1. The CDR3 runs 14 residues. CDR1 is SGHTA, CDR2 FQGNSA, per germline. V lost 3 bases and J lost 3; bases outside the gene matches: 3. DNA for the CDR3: TGTGCCAGCAGCTTGGGACAGGGAATCTACGAGCAGTACTTC. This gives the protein CASSLGQGIYEQYF.

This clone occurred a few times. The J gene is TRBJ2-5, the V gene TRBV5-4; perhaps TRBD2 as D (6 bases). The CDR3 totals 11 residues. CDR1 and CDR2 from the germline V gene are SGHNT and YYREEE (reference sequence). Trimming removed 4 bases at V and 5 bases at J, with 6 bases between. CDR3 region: CASSGRETQYF. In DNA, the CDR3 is TGTGCCAGCAGCGGGAGGGAGACCCAGTACTTC.

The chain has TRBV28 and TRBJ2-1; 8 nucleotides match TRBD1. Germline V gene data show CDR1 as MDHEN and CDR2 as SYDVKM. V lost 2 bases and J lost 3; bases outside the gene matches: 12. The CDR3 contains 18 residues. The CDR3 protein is CASSLAGLTGAYYNEQFF. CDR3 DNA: TGTGCCAGCAGTTTAGCAGGCCTGACAGGGGCTTACTACAATGAGCAGTTCTTC.

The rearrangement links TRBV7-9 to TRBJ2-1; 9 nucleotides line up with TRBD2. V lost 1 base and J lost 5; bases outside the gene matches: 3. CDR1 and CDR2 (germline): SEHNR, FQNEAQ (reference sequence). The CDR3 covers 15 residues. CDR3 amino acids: CASSLVGLAHNEQFF. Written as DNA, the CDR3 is TGTGCCAGCAGCTTAGTGGGACTAGCCCACAATGAGCAGTTCTTC.

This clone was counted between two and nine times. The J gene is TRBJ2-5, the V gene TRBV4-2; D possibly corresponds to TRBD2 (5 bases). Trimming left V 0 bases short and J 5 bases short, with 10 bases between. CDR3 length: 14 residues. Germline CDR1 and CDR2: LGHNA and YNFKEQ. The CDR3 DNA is TGTGCCAGCAGCCAAGAGCGGGTTGGGGAGACCCAGTACTTC. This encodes CASSQERVGETQYF.

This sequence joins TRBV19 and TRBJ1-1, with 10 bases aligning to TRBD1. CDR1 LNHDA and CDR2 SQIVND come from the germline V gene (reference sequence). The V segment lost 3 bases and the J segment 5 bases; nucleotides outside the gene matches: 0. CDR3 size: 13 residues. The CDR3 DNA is TGTGCCAGTAGTATGGGACAGGGGACTGAAGCTTTCTTT. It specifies CASSMGQGTEAFF.

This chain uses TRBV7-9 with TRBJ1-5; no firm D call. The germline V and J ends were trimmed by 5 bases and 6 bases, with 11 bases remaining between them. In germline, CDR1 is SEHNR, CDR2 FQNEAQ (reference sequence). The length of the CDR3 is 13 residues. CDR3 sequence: CASSRTTGQPQHF. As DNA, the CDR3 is TGTGCCAGCAGCCGTACTACGGGTCAGCCCCAGCATTTT.

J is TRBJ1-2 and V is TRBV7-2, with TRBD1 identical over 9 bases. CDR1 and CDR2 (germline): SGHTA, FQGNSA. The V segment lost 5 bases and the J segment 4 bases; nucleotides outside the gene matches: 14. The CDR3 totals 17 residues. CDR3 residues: CASSPGQGRSEGYGYTF. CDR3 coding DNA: TGTGCCAGCAGCCCGGGACAGGGAAGGAGCGAGGGCTATGGCTACACCTTC.

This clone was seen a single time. The CDR3 nucleotides are TGTGCCAGTCAGGTGAATAATGAAAAACTGTTTTTT. It translates to CASQVNNEKLFF. The chain has TRBV6-6 and TRBJ1-4; D gene ambiguous. The V gene lost 9 bases and the J gene lost 4 bases, with 9 bases spanning the gap. Germline-derived CDR1 and CDR2 are MNHNY and SVGAGI (reference sequence). The CDR3 totals 12 residues.

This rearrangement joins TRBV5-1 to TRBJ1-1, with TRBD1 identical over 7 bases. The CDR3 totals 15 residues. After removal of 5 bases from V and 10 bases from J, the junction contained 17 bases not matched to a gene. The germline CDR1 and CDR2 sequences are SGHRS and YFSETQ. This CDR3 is CASRPGGETGSPAFF. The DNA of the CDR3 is TGCGCCAGCAGACCCGGGGGGGAGACAGGGAGTCCAGCTTTCTTT.

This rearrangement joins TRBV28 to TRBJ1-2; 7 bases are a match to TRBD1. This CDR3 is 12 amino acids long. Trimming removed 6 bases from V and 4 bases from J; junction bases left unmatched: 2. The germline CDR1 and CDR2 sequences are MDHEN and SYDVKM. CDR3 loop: CASSQGGYGYTF. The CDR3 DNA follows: TGTGCCAGCAGCCAGGGGGGCTATGGCTACACCTTC.

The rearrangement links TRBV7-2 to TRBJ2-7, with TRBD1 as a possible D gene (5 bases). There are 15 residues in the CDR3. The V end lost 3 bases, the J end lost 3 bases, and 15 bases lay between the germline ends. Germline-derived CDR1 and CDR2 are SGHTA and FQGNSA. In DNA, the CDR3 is TGTGCCAGCAGCTTTCAGGGTAAAGCAATCTACGAGCAGTACTTC. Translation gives CASSFQGKAIYEQYF.